A selection of T cell receptor beta chains follows, all from one sample in a study of T cell responses to AZD1222 COVID-19 vaccine. Here immunoSEQ multiplex PCR was the method, and the copy in TCRdb shows in-frame clones only, minus some. Altogether about 140,000 clones are present, 90% to 95% being singletons, with the ten largest covering roughly 3.5%. The material was peripheral blood, obtained 28 days after the second AZD1222 dose. The receptors derive from an adult who received the AZD1222 COVID-19 vaccine. Both conserved end residues are part of each CDR3. D genes are given only for firm matches. The listing skips clone size in some rows; elsewhere it reads once, few, many or a size class.

TRBD2,TRBV7-9,-,TRBJ2-7,CASSYPTSGTSYEQYF,TGTGCCAGCAGCTACCCGACTAGCGGGACCTCCTACGAGCAGTACTTC
-,TRBV27,-,TRBJ2-3,CASRTGATRTDTQYF,TGTGCCAGCAGGACCGGGGCTACACGAACAGATACGCAGTATTTT
TRBD1,TRBV6-5,-,TRBJ1-6,CASSGDRLYNSPLHF,TGTGCCAGCAGCGGGGACAGGCTGTATAATTCACCCCTCCACTTT
-,TRBV6-2/TRBV6-3,once,TRBJ1-1,CASSYATASNTEAFF,TGTGCCAGCAGTTATGCGACAGCCTCCAACACTGAAGCTTTCTTT
TRBD2,TRBV3-1/TRBV3-2,-,TRBJ2-5,CASSQGWGSGRAKETQYF,TGTGCCAGCAGCCAAGGGTGGGGAAGCGGGAGGGCCAAAGAGACCCAGTACTTC
-,TRBV12-3/TRBV12-4,-,TRBJ1-1,CASSLTRAAEAFF,TGTGCCAGCAGTTTAACCAGGGCGGCTGAAGCTTTCTTT
-,TRBV19,-,TRBJ1-5,CASSLSDISNQPQHF,TGTGCCAGTAGTCTCTCGGACATTAGCAATCAGCCCCAGCATTTT
TRBD1,TRBV7-9,-,TRBJ1-2,CASTPPRQGGYTF,TGTGCCAGCACCCCGCCCCGACAGGGGGGCTACACCTTC
-,TRBV7-2,-,TRBJ1-2,CASSLSGQGYGYTF,TGTGCCAGCAGCTTATCTGGTCAGGGATATGGCTACACCTTC
-,TRBV2,-,TRBJ2-5,CASSEGTGWGIETQYF,TGTGCCAGCAGTGAAGGGACGGGATGGGGGATAGAGACCCAGTACTTC